This T cell receptor beta chain came from a study of blood T cell repertoires in COVID-19. On the study more broadly: COVID-19 samples, acute and convalescent, were from the United States, Italy and Spain. T cells, B-cell-depleted T cells, or PBMCs supplied cDNA or gDNA.

Original methodology: Nucleated cell counts were estimated from reference gene primer amplification. TCRdb's copy holds only in-frame clones and misses some; the assay was immunoSEQ multiplex PCR. Clone size and the V and J calls come from that table; the DNA yielded D and trimming. Here the sample spans just under 300,000 clones, approximately 86% being singletons. This CDR3 spans 14 amino acids. CDR1 and CDR2 from the germline V gene are KGHSH and LQKENI. V dropped 4 bases and J dropped 3 bases, with 10 bases sitting between them. This chain links TRBV18 with TRBJ1-5, with TRBD1 as a possible D gene (5 bases). Input material: peripheral blood. This receptor was taken from a man between 65 and 85 years old with acute or convalescent COVID-19. In DNA, the CDR3 is TGTGCCAGCTCACTCGACAGTAACAATCAGCCCCAGCATTTT. This sequence encodes CASSLDSNNQPQHF.